The present T cell receptor beta chain was sequenced within a study of memory CD4+ T cells and cytomegalovirus serostatus. Study results and caveats: 67 of 164 known CMV-associated TCRbeta sequences appeared in CD4+ memory.

This clone showed up just once. Its matching antigen is unknown. Only in-frame clones appear in the TCRdb table, and some are missing; sequencing was by immunoSEQ multiplex PCR. The data contain about 56,000 clones, roughly 77% of them singletons. Germline loops: CDR1 MDHEN, CDR2 SYDVKM. The CDR3 consists of 16 residues. The V and J ends lost 6 bases and 4 bases, in that order; junction bases with no gene match: 14. Single viable CD3+CD4+CD8-CD45RO+ cells were sorted as the memory CD4+ T cells. Positive selection with CD4 microbeads enriched total CD4+ T cells. Material: memory CD4+ T cells from blood. The sequence derives from an adult in good health and CMV-seropositive. V and J are TRBV28 and TRBJ2-7; 8 bases are a match to TRBD2. CDR3 residues: CASSAGGARLLYEQYF. CDR3 nucleotides: TGTGCCAGCAGCGCCGGGGGGGCTCGATTACTTTACGAGCAGTACTTC.